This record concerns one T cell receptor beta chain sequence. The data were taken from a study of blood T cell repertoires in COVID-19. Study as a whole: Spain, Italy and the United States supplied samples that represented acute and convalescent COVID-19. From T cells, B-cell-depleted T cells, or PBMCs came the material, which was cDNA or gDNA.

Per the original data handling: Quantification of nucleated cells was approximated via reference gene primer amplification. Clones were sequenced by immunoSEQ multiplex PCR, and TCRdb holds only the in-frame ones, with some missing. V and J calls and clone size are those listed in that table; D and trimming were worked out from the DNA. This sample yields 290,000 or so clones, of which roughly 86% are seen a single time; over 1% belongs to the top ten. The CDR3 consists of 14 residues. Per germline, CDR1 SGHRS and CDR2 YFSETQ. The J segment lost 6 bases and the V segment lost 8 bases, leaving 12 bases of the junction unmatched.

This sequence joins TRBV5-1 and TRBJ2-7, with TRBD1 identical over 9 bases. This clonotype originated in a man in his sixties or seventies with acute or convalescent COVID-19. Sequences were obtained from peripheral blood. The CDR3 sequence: CASNLGTGFGEQYF. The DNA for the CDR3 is TGCGCCAGTAACCTCGGGACAGGGTTCGGCGAGCAGTACTTC.